These T cell receptor beta chains were read from a single sample in a study of T cells after yellow fever vaccination. TCRdb reprocessed the 5' RACE reads with MiXCR, giving one entry per CDR3 protein. The sample yields almost 600,000 distinct CDR3 sequences, approximately 15% seen once. The starting material was PBMCs, obtained on the day of the yellow fever booster vaccination. The receptor source for this set is a man aged 25 to 40 who received the YFV17D yellow fever vaccine. Each CDR3 is given without its conserved first and last residue.

>TRBJ2-3|TRBV7-2
ASSPSRLAGVSDTQY
>TRBJ2-7|TRBV20-1
SAGGGGSTVYEQY
>TRBJ2-3|TRBV7-9
ASSGRRVRSGSDTQY
>TRBJ2-1|TRBV11-1
ASSSRRGTSGLVDEQF
>TRBJ2-7|TRBV4-3
ASSQDAFSYEQY
>TRBJ2-7|TRBV28
ASSSGSRGRYEQY
>TRBJ2-2|TRBV5-1
ASSLASSGRTNTGELF
>TRBJ1-5|TRBV15
ATSRDLVTGASNQPQH
>TRBJ2-1|TRBV6-1
ASRPWTSGIHNEQF
>TRBJ1-5|TRBV16
ASSQSKGNQPQH
>TRBJ2-3|TRBV29-1
SGYGTARGADTQY
>TRBJ1-5|TRBV10-3
AISEGRINQPQH
>TRBJ2-1|TRBV19
ASSYRQGTGAAEQF
>TRBJ2-2|TRBV6-5
ASSYPGQGGNLITGELF
>TRBJ2-5|TRBV27
ASSSPRLALYQETQY
>TRBJ2-7|TRBV7-2
ASSRGTGVLYEQY
>TRBJ2-7|TRBV30
AWTRGQGLREQY
>TRBJ2-1|TRBV19
ASSISTEIYNEQF
>TRBJ2-1|TRBV4-1
ASTTVGMGNEQF
>TRBJ2-5|TRBV24-1
ATSSPSGSGETQY
>TRBJ2-1|TRBV12-3/TRBV12-4
ASSWTVINEQF
>TRBJ2-2|TRBV14
ASRGQFTGELF
>TRBJ2-3|TRBV29-1
SAEMGGDGRQY
>TRBJ1-1|TRBV29-1
SVEVGGDTEAF
>TRBJ1-4|TRBV6-5
ASSYEQGGGKLF
>TRBJ1-3|TRBV4-3
ASSQDYGYSGNTIY
>TRBJ1-5|TRBV18
ASSPNLNQPQH
>TRBJ2-5|TRBV4-2
ASSQDGPRRGQETQY
>TRBJ1-2|TRBV30
AWSNGNYGYT
>TRBJ2-5|TRBV5-6
ASSLGGLASRGSQY
>TRBJ1-4|TRBV19
ASSAAAVKLF
>TRBJ2-7|TRBV3-1
ASSQTSGTYEQY
>TRBJ2-2|TRBV24-1
ATSGSRQGWVTGELF
>TRBJ2-5|TRBV6-1
ASSDLVARPY
>TRBJ2-5|TRBV4-3
ASSQGVAVAQETQY
>TRBJ2-7|TRBV7-6
ASSRTSGTPDEQY
>TRBJ1-5|TRBV20-1
SARRGSGNQPQH
>TRBJ1-5|TRBV5-1
ASSLVPGSTSSNQPQH
>TRBJ2-3|TRBV7-2
ASSRTAHSQY
>TRBJ2-5|TRBV18
ASSTNRQETQY
>TRBJ2-1|TRBV6-5
ASSDGPGQF
>TRBJ2-3|TRBV29-1
SALLRDSRDTQY
>TRBJ2-7|TRBV14
ASSRTTTVHEQY
>TRBJ1-4|TRBV7-2
ASSFRAAGREKLF
>TRBJ2-7|TRBV5-5
ASSLGFLCEQY
>TRBJ2-7|TRBV28
ASSSGLGSAQY
>TRBJ1-1|TRBV4-3
ASSHTGGRTEAF
>TRBJ1-1|TRBV28
ASRLSGGAAF
>TRBJ1-5|TRBV20-1
SARAGAHQPQH